This T cell receptor beta chain stems from a study of Graves' ophthalmopathy and Graves' hyperthyroidism. Study findings and constraints: Ophthalmopathy could be told apart from stable hyperthyroidism by a 13-signature model (about 90% sensitivity, 80% to 84% specificity).

Amplified material comprised TCR beta CDR3 regions derived from RNA transcripts. Scientists carried out first-round RT-PCR using HTBI primers and then a second-round multiplex PCR. TCRdb analysed the multiplex PCR reads with MiXCR anew, one entry per CDR3 protein. This sample has some 48,000 distinct CDR3 sequences, with 50% found just once. With regard to this clonotype: The antigen is unknown. Because the CDR3 is missing its conserved closing phenylalanine or tryptophan, this is likely a read error.

Moderate-to-severe activity, CAS ≥3, NOSPECS ≥4 and a duration under 3 months were seen in donors with ophthalmopathy. Diagnosis relied on clinical symptoms, serum thyroxine, TRAb, thyroid ultrasound and orbital computed tomography. Trimming removed 4 bases from V and 2 bases from J; junction bases left unmatched: 11. The CDR3 covers 17 residues. CDR1 and CDR2 from the germline V gene are SGHAT and FQNNGV. The origin of this receptor is an adult man with Graves' ophthalmopathy. J is TRBJ2-5 and V is TRBV11-2, with 9 positions matching TRBD2. Sequencing was carried out using peripheral blood. The CDR3 loop reads CASSSPRETSGQETQYL. The CDR3 nucleotides are TGTGCCAGCAGCTCACCGAGGGAGACTAGCGGTCAAGAGACCCAGTACCTC.